This TCR beta chain appears in the sequencing data of a study of neurological immune-mediated disorders. Input was under 1.1 million sorted T cells, either CD4+ or CD8+. TCRdb re-derived calls from the 5' RACE reads in MiXCR, one entry per CDR3 protein. The table has fewer than 40,000 distinct CDR3 sequences, around 4% seen once. Germline CDR1 reads SQVTM; CDR2 reads ANQGSEA. V gave up 1 base and J gave up 0 bases, with 15 bases separating them. This CDR3 is built from 16 residues. This clonotype was counted ten times or more. What it binds is unknown. General study findings and limits: Private repertoires in all groups were suggested by the finding that expanded clones across subjects shared no CDR3 amino acid sequences. The most TCR clonal expansion was seen in HTLV-1-associated myelopathy, whereas the least was seen in multiple sclerosis, below the level in healthy controls.

The chain is built from TRBV29-1 and TRBJ1-1; D is uncertain. This clonotype was obtained from a woman aged 40 to 50 in good health. Material for sequencing was CD4+ T cells from blood. The CDR3 sequence: CSVEGAGGTVNTEAFF. The CDR3 DNA reads as TGCAGCGTTGAAGGGGCGGGTGGCACGGTGAACACTGAAGCTTTCTTT.